This entry features one T cell receptor (beta chain) sequence. Its antigen is not known. These data belong to a study of cytomegalovirus exposure and HLA in healthy donors. Study-level results: Later genetic work tied a missense DCLRE1C variant to beta-chain V and J trimming. Researchers reported that a few CMV-associated chains were confirmed in vitro as CMV antigen-specific.

Germline V CDR1 and CDR2: MGHDK, SYGVNS. This CDR3 comprises 13 residues. The V and J ends lost 1 base and 3 bases respectively, with 5 bases between them. Amplification used 60 Vbeta primers and 13 Jbeta primers. The data were produced by immunoSEQ multiplex PCR, yet TCRdb's version contains in-frame clones alone and is incomplete. This sample's clone table lists approximately 110,000 clones. This sequence joins TRBV25-1 and TRBJ2-3; D call uncertain. What was sequenced was PBMCs. This clonotype was sampled from a man aged 40-49 years in good health and CMV-seronegative. The CDR3 nucleotides are TGTGCCAGCAGTGAATCTTATACAGATACGCAGTATTTT. This encodes CASSESYTDTQYF. Full variable domain (missing parts from reference TRBV25-1 and TRBJ2-3): EADIYQTPRYLVIGTGKKITLECSQTMGHDKMYWYQQDPGMELHLIHYSYGVNSTEKGDLSSESTVSRIRTEHFPLTLESARPSHTSQYLCASSESYTDTQYFGPGTRLTVL.